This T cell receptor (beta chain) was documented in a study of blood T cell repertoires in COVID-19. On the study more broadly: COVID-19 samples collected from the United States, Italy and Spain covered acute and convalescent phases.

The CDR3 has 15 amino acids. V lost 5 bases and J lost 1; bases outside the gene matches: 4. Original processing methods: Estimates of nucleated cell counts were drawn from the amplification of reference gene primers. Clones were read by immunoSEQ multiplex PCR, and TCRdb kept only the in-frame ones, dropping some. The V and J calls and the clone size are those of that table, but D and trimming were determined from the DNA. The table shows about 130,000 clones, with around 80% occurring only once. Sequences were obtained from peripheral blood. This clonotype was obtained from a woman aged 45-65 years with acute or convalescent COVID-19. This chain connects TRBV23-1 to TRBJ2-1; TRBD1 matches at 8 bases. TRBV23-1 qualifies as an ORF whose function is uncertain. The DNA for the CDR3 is TGCGCCAGCAGTGACGGACAGGGATCCTACAATGAGCAGTTCTTC. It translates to CASSDGQGSYNEQFF.